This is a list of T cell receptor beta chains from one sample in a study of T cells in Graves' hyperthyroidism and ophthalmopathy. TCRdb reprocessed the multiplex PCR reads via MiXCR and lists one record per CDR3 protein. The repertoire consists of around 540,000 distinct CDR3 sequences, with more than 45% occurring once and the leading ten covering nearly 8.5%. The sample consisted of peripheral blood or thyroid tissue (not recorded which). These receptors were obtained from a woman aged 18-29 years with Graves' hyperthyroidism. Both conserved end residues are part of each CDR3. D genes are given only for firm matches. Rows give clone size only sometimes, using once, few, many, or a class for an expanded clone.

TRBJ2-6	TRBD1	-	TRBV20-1	TGCAGTGCTAGAGGACAGGGGGTATCCTCTGGGGCCAACGTCCTGACTTTC	CSARGQGVSSGANVLTF
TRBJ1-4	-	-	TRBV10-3	TGTGCCAGCAGTGAGGACTCAGCTAATGAAAAACTGTTTTTT	CASSEDSANEKLFF
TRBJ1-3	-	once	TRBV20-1	TGCAGTGCTAGTGAGTCCTTTGGAAACACCATATATTTT	CSASESFGNTIYF
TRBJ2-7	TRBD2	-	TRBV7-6	TGTGCCAGCAGCTTACAGACCACACCGGGACTAGCGGGAGACGAGCAGTATTTC	CASSLQTTPGLAGDEQYF
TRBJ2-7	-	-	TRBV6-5	TGTGCCAGCAGCCCTGAACATACCTACGAGCAGTACTTC	CASSPEHTYEQYF
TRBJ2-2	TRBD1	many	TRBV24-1	TGTGCCACCAGCGTGCACAGGGGATCGAACACCGGGGAGCTGTTTTTT	CATSVHRGSNTGELFF
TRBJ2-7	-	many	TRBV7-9	TGTGCCAGCAGCTTAGAGGCAGGGACCTACGAGCAGTACTTC	CASSLEAGTYEQYF
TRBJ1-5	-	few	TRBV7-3	TGTGCCAGCAGCTTTGACAACAATCAGCCCCAGCATTTT	CASSFDNNQPQHF
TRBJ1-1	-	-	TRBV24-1	TGTGCCACCAGTGATTTGGGAGGAGCTTTCTTT	CATSDLGGAFF
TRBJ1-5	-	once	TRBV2	TGCGCCAGCAGCCAAGTCCAGGAGGGTCAGCCCCAGCATTTT	CASSQVQEGQPQHF
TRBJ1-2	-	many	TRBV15	TGTGCCACCAGCAGTTTAGGGCCCACCTATGGCTACACCTTC	CATSSLGPTYGYTF